This T cell receptor beta chain stems from a study of T cell responses to AZD1222 COVID-19 vaccine. General study results and limits: The peak T cell response came first, and repertoires were sampled only after it. Nearly half of the spike-specific TCRs reportedly recognize variant regions that carry no mutations.

The assay was immunoSEQ multiplex PCR, and TCRdb's table has in-frame clones only and misses some. There are fewer than 85,000 clones in the sample; approximately 83% occur only once, and 1.3% lies in the top ten. About this clone: Its target is not known.

With 8 bases removed from V and 4 bases from J, the gap between germline ends came to 14 bases. CDR3 size: 14 residues. Germline CDR1 is SGHVS and CDR2 is FQNEAQ. This sequence joins TRBV7-8 and TRBJ2-2; D remains ambiguous. This receptor was obtained from an adult who received the AZD1222 COVID-19 vaccine. Specimen: peripheral blood, collected 28 days after the second AZD1222 dose. CDR3 DNA: TGTGCCAGCCATACCCGCGTGGGCACCGGGGAGCTGTTTTTT. Its protein product is CASHTRVGTGELFF.